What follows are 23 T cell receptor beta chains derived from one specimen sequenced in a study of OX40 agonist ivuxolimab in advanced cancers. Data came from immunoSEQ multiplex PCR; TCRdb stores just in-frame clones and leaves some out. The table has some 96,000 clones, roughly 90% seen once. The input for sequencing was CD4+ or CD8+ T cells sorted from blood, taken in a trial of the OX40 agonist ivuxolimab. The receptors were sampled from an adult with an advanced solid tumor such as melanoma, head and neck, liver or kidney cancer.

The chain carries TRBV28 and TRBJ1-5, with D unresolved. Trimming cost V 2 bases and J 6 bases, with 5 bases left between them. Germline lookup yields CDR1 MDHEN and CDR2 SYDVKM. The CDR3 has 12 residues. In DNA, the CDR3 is TGTGCCAGCAGTTTAGTGGGTCAGCCCCAGCATTTT. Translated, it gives CASSLVGQPQHF.

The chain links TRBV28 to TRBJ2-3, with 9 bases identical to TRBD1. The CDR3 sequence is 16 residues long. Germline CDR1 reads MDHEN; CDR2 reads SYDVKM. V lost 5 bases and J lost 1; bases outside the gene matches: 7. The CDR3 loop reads CASSPTGGQRTDTQYF. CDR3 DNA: TGTGCCAGCAGTCCAACAGGGGGCCAGCGCACAGATACGCAGTATTTT.

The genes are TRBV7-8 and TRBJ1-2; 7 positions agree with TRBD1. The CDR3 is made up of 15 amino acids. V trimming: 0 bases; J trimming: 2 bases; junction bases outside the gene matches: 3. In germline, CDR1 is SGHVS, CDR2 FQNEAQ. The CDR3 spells CASSLAAGQNYGYTF. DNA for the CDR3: TGTGCCAGCAGCTTAGCGGCGGGACAGAACTATGGCTACACCTTC. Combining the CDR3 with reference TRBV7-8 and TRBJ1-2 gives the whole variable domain GAGVSQSPRYKVAKRGQDVALRCDPISGHVSLFWYQQALGQGPEFLTYFQNEAQLDKSGLPSDRFFAERPEGSVSTLKIQRTQQEDSAVYLCASSLAAGQNYGYTFGSGTRLTVV.

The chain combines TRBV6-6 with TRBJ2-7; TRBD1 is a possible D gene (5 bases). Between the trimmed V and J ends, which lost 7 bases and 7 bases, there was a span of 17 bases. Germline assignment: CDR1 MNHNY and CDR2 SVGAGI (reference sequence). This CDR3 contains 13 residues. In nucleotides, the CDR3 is TGTGCCAGCAAGACTGACAGATCTTGGGAGCAGTACTTC. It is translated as CASKTDRSWEQYF.

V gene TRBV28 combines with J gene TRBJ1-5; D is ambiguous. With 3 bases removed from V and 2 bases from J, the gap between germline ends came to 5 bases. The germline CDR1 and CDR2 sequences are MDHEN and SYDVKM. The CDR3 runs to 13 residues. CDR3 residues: CASSLDGNQPQHF. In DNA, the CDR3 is TGTGCCAGCAGTTTGGATGGCAATCAGCCCCAGCATTTT.

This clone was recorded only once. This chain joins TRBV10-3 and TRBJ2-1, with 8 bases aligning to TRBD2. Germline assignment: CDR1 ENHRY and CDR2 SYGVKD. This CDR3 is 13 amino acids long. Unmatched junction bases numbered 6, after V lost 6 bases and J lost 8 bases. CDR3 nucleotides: TGTGCCATCAGCGGGGGACTAGTTTATGAGCAGTTCTTC. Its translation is CAISGGLVYEQFF.

The DNA for the CDR3 is TGTGCCAGCAGCCCTCAGGGGAGTGGAAACACCATATATTTT. This gives the protein CASSPQGSGNTIYF. The chain couples TRBV7-9 to TRBJ1-3; D might be TRBD1 (6 bases). The germline CDR1 and CDR2 sequences are SEHNR and FQNEAQ (reference sequence). This CDR3 has 14 residues. The ends were cut back, 5 bases at V and 3 bases at J, with 11 bases in the middle.

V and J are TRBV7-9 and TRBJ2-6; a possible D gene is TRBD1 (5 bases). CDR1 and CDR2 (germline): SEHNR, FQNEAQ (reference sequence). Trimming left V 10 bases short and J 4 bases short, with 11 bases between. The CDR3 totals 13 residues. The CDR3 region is CATRGSGANVLTF. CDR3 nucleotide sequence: TGTGCCACTAGGGGATCCGGGGCCAACGTCCTGACTTTC.

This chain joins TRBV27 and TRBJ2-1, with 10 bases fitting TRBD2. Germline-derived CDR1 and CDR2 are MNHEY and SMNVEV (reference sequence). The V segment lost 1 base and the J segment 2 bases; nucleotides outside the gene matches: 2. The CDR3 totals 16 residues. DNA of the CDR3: TGTGCCAGCAGTTTATTTCTAGCGGGAGCCTACAATGAGCAGTTCTTC. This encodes CASSLFLAGAYNEQFF.

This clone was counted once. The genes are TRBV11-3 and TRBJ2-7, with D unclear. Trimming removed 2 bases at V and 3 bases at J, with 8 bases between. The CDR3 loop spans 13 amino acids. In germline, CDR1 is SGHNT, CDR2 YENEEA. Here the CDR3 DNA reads TGTGCCAGCAGCTTAAGGGCTAGCTACGAGCAGTACTTC. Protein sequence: CASSLRASYEQYF.

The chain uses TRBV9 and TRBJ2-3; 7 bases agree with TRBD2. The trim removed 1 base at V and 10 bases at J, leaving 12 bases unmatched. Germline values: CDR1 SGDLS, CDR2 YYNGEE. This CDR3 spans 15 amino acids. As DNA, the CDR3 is TGTGCCAGCAGCGTATTGGCGGGAGTTCCAGTAGCGCAGTATTTT. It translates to CASSVLAGVPVAQYF.

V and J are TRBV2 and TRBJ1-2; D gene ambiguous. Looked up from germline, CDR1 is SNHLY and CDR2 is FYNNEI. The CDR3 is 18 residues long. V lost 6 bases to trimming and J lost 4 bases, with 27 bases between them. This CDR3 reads CASSEYLAQVRKGYGYTF. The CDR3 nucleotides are TGTGCCAGCAGCGAATACTTGGCTCAAGTACGAAAGGGCTATGGCTACACCTTC.

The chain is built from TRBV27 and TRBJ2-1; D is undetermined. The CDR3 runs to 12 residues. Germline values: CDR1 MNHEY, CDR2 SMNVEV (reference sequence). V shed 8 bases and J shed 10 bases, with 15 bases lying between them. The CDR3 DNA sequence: TGTGCCAGCGCCGCGATATTGAGGGAGCAGTTCTTC. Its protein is CASAAILREQFF.

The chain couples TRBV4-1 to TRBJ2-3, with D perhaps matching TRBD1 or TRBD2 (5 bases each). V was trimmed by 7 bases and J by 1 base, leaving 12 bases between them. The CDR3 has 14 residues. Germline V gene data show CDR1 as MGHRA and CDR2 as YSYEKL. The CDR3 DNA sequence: TGCGCCAGCACCACAGTGGGGGGCACAGATACGCAGTATTTT. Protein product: CASTTVGGTDTQYF.

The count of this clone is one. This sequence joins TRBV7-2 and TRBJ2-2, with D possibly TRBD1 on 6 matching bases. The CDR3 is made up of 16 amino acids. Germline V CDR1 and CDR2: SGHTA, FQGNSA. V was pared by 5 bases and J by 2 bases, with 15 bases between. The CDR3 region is CASSRRYRVNTGELFF. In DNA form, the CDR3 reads TGTGCCAGCAGCCGAAGATACAGGGTAAACACCGGGGAGCTGTTTTTT.

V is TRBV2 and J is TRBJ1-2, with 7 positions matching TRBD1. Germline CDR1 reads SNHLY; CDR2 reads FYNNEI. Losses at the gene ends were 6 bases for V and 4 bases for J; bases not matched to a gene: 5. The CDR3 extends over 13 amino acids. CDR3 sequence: CASSRDRVYGYTF. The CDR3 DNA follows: TGTGCCAGCAGCCGGGACAGAGTCTATGGCTACACCTTC.

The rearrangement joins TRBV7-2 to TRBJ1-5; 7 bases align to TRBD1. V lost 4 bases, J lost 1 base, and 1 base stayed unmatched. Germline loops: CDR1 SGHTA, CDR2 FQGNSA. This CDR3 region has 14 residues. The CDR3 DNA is TGTGCCAGCAGCTCCAGGGGGAGCAATCAGCCCCAGCATTTT. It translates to CASSSRGSNQPQHF.

Here the CDR3 reads CASSTRSNYGYTF. CDR3 coding DNA: TGTGCCAGCAGCACCAGGTCTAACTATGGCTACACCTTC. The genes are TRBV9 and TRBJ1-2; no clear D. The ends were cut back, 4 bases at V and 0 bases at J, with 7 bases in the middle. The V gene's germline CDR1 is SGDLS and CDR2 YYNGEE. The CDR3 length is 13 residues.

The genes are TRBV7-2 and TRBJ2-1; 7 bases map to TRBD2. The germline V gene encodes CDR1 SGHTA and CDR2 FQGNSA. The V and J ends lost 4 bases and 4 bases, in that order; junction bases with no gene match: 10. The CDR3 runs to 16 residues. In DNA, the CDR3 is TGTGCCAGCAGCTCGCAAAGGGGCGGGGGATACAATGAGCAGTTCTTC. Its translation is CASSSQRGGGYNEQFF.

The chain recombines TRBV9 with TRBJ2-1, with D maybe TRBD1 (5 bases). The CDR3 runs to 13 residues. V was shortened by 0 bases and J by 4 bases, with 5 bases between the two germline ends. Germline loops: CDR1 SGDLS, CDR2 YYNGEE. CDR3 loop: CASSVAGYNEQFF. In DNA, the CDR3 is TGTGCCAGCAGCGTAGCAGGGTACAATGAGCAGTTCTTC.

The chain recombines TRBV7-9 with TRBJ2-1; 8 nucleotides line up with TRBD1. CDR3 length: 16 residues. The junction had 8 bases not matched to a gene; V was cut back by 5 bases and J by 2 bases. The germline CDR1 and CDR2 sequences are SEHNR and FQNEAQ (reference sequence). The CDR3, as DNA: TGTGCCAGCAGCAGAAGACAGGGGACAACCTACAATGAGCAGTTCTTC. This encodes CASSRRQGTTYNEQFF. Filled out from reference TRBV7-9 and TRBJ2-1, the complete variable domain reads DTGVSQNPRHKITKRGQNVTFRCDPISEHNRLYWYRQTLGQGPEFLTYFQNEAQLEKSRLLSDRFSAERPKGSFSTLEIQRTEQGDSAMYLCASSRRQGTTYNEQFFGPGTRLTVL.

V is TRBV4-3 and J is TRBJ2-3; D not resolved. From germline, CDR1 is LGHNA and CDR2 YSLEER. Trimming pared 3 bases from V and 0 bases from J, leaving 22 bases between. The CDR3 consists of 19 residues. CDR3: CASSQDIIRRGTSTDTQYF. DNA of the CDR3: TGCGCCAGCAGCCAGGATATTATCAGACGAGGAACTAGCACAGATACGCAGTATTTT.

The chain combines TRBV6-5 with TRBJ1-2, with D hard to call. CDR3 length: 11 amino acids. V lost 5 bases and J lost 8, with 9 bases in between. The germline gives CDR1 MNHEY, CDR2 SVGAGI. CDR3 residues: CASSEPLGYTF. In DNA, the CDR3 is TGTGCCAGCAGTGAACCCTTGGGCTACACCTTC.